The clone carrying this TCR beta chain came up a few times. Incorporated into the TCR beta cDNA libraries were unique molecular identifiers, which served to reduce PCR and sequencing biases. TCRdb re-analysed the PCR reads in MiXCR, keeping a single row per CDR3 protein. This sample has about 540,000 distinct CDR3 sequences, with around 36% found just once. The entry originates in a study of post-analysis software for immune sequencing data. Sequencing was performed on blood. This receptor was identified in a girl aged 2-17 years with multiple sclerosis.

The CDR3 is CASSQVPDRAGYTF. The CDR3 bases are TGCGCCAGCAGCCAAGTTCCGGACAGGGCAGGCTACACCTTC. The genes are TRBV4-3 and TRBJ1-2, with 8 bases lining up with TRBD1. This CDR3 is 14 amino acids long. Germline-derived CDR1 and CDR2 are LGHNA and YSLEER. The trim removed 1 base at V and 8 bases at J, leaving 6 bases unmatched.